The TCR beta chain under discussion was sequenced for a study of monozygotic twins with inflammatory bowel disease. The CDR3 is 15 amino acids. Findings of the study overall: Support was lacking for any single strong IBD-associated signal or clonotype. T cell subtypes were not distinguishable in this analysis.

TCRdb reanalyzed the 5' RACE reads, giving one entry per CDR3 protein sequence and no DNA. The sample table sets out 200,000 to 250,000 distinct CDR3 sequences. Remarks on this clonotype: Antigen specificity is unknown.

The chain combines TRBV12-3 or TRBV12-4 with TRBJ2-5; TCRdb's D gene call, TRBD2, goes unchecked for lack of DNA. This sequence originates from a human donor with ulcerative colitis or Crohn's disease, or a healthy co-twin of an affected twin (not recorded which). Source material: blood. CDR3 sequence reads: CASSSPGPSRETQYF.